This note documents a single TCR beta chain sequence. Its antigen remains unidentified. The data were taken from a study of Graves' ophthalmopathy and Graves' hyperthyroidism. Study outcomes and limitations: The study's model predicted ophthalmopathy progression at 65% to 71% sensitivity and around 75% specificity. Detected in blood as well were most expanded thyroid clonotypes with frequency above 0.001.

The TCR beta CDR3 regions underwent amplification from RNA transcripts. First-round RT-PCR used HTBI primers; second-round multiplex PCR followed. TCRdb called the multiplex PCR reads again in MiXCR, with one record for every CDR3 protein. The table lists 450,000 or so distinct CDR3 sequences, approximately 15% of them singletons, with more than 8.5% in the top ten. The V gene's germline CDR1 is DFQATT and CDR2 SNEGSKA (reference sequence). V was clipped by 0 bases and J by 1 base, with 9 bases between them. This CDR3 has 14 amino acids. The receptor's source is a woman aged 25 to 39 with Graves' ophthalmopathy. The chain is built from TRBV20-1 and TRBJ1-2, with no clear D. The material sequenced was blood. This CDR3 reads CSAREGRSNYGYTF. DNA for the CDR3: TGCAGTGCTAGAGAAGGGAGAAGTAACTATGGCTACACCTTC.